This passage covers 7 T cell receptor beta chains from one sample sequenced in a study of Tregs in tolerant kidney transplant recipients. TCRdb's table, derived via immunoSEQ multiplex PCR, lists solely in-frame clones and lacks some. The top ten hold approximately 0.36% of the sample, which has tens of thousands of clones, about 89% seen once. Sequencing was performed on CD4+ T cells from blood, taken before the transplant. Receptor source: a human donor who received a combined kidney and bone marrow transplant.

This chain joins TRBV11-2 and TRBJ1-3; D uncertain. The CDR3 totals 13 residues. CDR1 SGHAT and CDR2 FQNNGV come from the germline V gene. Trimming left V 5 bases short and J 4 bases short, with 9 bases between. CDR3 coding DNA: TGTGCCAGCAGCCCGACGAGGGGAAACACCATATATTTT. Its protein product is CASSPTRGNTIYF.

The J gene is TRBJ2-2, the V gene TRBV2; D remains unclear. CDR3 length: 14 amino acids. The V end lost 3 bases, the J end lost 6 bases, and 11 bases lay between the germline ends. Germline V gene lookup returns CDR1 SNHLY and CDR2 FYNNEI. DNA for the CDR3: TGTGCCAGCAGTGATCTGAGATCCGCCGGGGAGCTGTTTTTT. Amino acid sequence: CASSDLRSAGELFF.

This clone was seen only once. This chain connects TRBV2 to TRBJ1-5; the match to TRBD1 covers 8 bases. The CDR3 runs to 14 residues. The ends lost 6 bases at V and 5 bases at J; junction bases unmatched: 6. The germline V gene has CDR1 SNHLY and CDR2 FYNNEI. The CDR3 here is CASRMTGDYQPQHF. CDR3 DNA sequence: TGTGCCAGCAGGATGACAGGGGACTATCAGCCCCAGCATTTT.

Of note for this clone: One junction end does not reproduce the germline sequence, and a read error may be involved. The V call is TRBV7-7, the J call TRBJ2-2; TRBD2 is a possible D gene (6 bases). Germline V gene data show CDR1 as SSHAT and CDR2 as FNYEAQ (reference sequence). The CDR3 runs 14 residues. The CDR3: CASSSSSGTGELFF. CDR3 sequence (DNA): TGTGCTAGCAGCTCCTCAAGCGGGACCGGGGAGCTGTTTTTT.

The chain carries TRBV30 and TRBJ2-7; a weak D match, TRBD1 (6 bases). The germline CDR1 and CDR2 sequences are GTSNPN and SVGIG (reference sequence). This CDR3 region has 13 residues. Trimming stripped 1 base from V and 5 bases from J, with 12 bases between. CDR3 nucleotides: TGTGCCTGGAGTGGGCAGGGGTCCGACGAGCAGTACTTC. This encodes CAWSGQGSDEQYF.

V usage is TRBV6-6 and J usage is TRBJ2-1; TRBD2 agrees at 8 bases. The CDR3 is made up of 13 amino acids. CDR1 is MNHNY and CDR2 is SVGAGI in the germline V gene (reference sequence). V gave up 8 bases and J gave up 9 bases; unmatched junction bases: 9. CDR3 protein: CASAAGAVGEQFF. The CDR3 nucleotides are TGTGCCAGCGCAGCGGGAGCGGTCGGTGAGCAGTTCTTC.

The CDR3 spells CAWSANTQVGGYF. As DNA, the CDR3 is TGTGCCTGGAGTGCCAACACCCAGGTTGGTGGGTATTTT. This chain connects TRBV30 to TRBJ2-3; the D is unclear. Trimming pared 1 base from V and 14 bases from J, leaving 19 bases between. Germline CDR1 reads GTSNPN; CDR2 reads SVGIG (reference sequence). CDR3 length: 13 residues.